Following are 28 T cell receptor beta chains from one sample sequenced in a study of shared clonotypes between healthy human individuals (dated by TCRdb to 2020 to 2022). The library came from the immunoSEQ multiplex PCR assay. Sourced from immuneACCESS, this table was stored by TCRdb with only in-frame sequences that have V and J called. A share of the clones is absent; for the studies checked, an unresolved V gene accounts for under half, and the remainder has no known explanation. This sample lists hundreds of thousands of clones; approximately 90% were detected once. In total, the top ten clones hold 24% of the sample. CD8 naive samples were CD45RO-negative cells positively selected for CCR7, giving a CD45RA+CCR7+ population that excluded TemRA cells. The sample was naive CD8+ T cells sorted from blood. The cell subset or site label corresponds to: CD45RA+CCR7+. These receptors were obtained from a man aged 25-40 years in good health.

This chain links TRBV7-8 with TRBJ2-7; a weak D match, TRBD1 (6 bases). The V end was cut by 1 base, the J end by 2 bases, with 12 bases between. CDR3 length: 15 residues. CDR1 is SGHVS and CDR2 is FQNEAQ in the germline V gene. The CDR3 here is CASSLGGQPTYEQYF. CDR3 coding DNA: TGTGCCAGCAGCTTAGGGGGGCAGCCGACCTACGAGCAGTACTTC.

In DNA, the CDR3 is TGCAGCGTTGAATGGGCTAGCGGGAGGACTCACTACAATGAGCAGTTCTTC. This sequence encodes CSVEWASGRTHYNEQFF. The chain employs TRBV29-1 and TRBJ2-1, with TRBD2 matching 11 bases. The CDR3 is made up of 17 amino acids. Trimming removed 2 bases from V and 3 bases from J; junction bases left unmatched: 9. CDR1 is SQVTM, CDR2 ANQGSEA, per germline.

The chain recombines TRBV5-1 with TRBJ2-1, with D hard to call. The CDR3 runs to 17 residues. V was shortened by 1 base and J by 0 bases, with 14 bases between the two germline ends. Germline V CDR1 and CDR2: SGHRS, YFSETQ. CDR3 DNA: TGCGCCAGCAGCTTGCCTTTGGATATGAGCTCCTACAATGAGCAGTTCTTC. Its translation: CASSLPLDMSSYNEQFF.

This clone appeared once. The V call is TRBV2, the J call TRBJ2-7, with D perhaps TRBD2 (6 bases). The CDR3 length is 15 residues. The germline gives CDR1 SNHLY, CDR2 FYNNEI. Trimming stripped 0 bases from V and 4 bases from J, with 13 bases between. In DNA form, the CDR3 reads TGTGCCAGCAGTGAAGCGATAGGGACTCATTACGAGCAGTACTTC. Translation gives CASSEAIGTHYEQYF. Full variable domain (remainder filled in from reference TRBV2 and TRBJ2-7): EPEVTQTPSHQVTQMGQEVILRCVPISNHLYFYWYRQILGQKVEFLVSFYNNEISEKSEIFDDQFSVERPDGSNFTLKIRSTKLEDSAMYFCASSEAIGTHYEQYFGPGTRLTVT.

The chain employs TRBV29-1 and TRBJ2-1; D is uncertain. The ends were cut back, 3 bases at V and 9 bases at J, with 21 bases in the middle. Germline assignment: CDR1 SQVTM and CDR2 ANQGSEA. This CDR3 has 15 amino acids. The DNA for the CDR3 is TGCAGCGTTGAGGGTTCCGGGCTGGTGGGAAGTGAGCAGTTCTTC. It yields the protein CSVEGSGLVGSEQFF.

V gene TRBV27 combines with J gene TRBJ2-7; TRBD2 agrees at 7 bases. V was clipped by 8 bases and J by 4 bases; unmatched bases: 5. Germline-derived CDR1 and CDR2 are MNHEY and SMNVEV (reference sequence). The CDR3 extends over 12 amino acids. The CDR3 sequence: CASASGGYEQYF. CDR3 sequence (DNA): TGTGCCAGCGCCTCCGGGGGGTACGAGCAGTACTTC.

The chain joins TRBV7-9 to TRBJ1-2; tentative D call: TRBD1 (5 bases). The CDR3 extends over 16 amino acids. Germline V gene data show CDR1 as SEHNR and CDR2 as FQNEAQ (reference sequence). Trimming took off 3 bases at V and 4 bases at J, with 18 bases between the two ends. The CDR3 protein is CASSLDWTSPLYGYTF. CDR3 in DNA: TGTGCCAGCAGCTTGGATTGGACATCTCCTCTCTATGGCTACACCTTC.

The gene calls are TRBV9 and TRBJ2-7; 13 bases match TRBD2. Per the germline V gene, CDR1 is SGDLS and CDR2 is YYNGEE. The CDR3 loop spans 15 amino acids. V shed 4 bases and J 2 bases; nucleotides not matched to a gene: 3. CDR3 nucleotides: TGTGCCAGCAGCCCTACTAGCGGGAGGGCCTACGAGCAGTACTTC. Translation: CASSPTSGRAYEQYF.

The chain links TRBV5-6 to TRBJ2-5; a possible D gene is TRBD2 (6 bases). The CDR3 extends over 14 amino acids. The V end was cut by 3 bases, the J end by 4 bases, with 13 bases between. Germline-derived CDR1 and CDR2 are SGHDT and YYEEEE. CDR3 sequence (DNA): TGTGCCAGCAGCTCTCAATCCGGGGGAGAGACCCAGTACTTC. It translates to CASSSQSGGETQYF.

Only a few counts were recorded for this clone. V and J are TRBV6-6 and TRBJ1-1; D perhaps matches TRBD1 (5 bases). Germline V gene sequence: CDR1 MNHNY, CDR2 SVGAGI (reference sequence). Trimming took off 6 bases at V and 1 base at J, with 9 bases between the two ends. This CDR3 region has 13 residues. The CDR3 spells CASSRVENTEAFF. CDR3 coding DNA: TGTGCCAGCAGCAGGGTTGAGAACACTGAAGCTTTCTTT.

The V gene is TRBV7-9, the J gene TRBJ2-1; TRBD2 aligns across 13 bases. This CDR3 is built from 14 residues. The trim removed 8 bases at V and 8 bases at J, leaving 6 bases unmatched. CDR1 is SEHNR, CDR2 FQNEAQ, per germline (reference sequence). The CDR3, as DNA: TGTGCCAGCCAGGGGACTAGCGGGAAAGATGAGCAGTTCTTC. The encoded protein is CASQGTSGKDEQFF.

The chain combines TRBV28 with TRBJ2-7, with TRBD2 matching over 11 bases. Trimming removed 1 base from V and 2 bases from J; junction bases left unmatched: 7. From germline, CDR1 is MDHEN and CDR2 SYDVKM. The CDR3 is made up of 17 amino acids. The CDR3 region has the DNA TGTGCCAGCAGTTTATACGGACTAGCGGGCCGTACCTACGAGCAGTACTTC. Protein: CASSLYGLAGRTYEQYF. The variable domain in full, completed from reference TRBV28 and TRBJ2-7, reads DVKVTQSSRYLVKRTGEKVFLECVQDMDHENMFWYRQDPGLGLRLIYFSYDVKMKEKGDIPEGYSVSREKKERFSLILESASTNQTSMYLCASSLYGLAGRTYEQYFGPGTRLTVT.

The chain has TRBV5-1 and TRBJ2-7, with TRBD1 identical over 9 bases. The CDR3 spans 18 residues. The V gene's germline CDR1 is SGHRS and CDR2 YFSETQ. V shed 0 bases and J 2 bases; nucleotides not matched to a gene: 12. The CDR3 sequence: CASSLANMRTGVAYEQYF. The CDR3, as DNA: TGCGCCAGCAGCTTGGCCAACATGAGGACAGGGGTCGCCTACGAGCAGTACTTC.

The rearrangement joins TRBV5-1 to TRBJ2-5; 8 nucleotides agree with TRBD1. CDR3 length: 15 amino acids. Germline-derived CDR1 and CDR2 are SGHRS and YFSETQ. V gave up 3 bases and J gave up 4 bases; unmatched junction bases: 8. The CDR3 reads CASSSNTGGGETQYF. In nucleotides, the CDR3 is TGCGCCAGCAGCTCTAATACAGGGGGTGGAGAGACCCAGTACTTC.

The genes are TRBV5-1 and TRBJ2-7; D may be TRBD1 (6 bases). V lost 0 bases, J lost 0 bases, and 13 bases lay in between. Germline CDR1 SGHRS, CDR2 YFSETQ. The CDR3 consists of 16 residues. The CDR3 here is CASSLVRQATSYEQYF. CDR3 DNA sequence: TGCGCCAGCAGCTTGGTCCGACAGGCGACCTCCTACGAGCAGTACTTC.

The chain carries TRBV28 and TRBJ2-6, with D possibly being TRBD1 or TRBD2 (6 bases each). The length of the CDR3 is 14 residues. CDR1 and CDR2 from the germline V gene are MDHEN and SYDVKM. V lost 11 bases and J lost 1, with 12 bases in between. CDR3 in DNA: TGTGCCGTAACAGGGAGGTCTGGGGCCAACGTCCTGACTTTC. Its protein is CAVTGRSGANVLTF.

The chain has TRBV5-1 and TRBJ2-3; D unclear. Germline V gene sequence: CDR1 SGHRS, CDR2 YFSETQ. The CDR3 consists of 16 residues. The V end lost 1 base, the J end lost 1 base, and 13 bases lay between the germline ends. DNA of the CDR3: TGCGCCAGCAGCTTGATTTGGGAATTAGGCACAGATACGCAGTATTTT. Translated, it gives CASSLIWELGTDTQYF.

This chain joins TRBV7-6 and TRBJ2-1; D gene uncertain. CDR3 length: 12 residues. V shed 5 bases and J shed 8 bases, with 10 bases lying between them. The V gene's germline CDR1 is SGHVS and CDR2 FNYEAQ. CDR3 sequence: CASSDWRDEQFF. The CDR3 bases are TGTGCCAGCAGCGACTGGAGAGATGAGCAGTTCTTC.

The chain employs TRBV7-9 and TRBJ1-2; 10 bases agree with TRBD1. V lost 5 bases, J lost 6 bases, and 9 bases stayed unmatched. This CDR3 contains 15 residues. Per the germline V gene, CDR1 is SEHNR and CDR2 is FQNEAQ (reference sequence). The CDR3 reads CASSARTGGDHGYTF. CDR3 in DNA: TGTGCCAGCAGCGCACGGACAGGGGGGGACCATGGCTACACCTTC. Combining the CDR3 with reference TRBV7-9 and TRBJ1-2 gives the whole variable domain DTGVSQNPRHKITKRGQNVTFRCDPISEHNRLYWYRQTLGQGPEFLTYFQNEAQLEKSRLLSDRFSAERPKGSFSTLEIQRTEQGDSAMYLCASSARTGGDHGYTFGSGTRLTVV.

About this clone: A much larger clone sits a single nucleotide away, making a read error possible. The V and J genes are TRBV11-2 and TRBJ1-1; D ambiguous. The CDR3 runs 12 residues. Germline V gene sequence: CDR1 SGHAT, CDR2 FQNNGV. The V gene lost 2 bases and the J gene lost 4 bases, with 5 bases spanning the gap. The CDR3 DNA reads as TGTGCCAGCAGCTTACTCTCCACTGAAGCTTTCTTT. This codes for CASSLLSTEAFF.

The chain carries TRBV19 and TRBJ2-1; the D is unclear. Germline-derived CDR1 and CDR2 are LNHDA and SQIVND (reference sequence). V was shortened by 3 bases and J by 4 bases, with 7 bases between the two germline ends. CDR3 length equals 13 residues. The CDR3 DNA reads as TGTGCCAGTAGTATTACTATATACAATGAGCAGTTCTTC. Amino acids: CASSITIYNEQFF. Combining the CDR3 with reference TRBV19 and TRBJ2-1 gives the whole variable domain DGGITQSPKYLFRKEGQNVTLSCEQNLNHDAMYWYRQDPGQGLRLIYYSQIVNDFQKGDIAEGYSVSREKKESFPLTVTSAQKNPTAFYLCASSITIYNEQFFGPGTRLTVL.

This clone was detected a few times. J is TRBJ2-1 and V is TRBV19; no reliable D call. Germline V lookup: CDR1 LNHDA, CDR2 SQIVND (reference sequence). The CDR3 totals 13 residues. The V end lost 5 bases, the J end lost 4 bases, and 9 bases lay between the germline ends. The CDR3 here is CASSLAWYNEQFF. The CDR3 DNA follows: TGTGCCAGTAGTTTGGCCTGGTACAATGAGCAGTTCTTC.

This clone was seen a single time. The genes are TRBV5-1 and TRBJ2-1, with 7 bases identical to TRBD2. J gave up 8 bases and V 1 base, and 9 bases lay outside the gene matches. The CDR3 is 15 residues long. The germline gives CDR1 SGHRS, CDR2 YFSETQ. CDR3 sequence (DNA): TGCGCCAGCAGCTTGACGCGGGAGTCGGGCGATGAGCAGTTCTTC. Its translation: CASSLTRESGDEQFF.

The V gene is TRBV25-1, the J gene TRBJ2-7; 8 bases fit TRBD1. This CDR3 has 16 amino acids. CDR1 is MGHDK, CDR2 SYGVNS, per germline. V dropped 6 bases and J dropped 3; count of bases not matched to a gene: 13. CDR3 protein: CASSAYRGTNYYEQYF. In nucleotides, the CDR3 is TGTGCCAGCAGCGCGTACAGGGGGACCAACTACTACGAGCAGTACTTC.

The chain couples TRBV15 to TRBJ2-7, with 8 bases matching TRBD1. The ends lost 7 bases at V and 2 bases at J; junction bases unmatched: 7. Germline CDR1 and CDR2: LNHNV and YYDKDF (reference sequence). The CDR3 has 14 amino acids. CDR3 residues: CATKPGQVAYEQYF. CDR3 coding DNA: TGTGCCACCAAACCGGGACAGGTCGCCTACGAGCAGTACTTC.

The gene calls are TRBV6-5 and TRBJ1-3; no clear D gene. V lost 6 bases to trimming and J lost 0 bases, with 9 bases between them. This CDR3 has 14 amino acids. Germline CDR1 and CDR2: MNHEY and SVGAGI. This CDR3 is CASSLFPSGNTIYF. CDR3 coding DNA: TGTGCCAGCAGCCTTTTCCCCTCTGGAAACACCATATATTTT.

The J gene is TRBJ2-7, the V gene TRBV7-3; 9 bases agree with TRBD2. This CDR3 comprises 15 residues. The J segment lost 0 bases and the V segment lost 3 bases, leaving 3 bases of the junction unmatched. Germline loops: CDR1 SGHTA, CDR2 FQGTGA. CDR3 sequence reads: CASSLASGTSYEQYF. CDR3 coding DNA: TGTGCCAGCAGCTTGGCTAGCGGGACCTCCTACGAGCAGTACTTC.

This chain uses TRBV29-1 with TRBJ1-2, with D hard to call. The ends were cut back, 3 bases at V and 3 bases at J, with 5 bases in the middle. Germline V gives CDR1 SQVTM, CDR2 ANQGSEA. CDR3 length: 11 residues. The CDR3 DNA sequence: TGCAGCGTTGAGGAGCACTATGGCTACACCTTC. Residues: CSVEEHYGYTF.